Given below is one T cell receptor (beta chain) in context. TCRdb re-called the 5' RACE reads through MiXCR, storing one row per CDR3 protein. This table holds some 100,000 distinct CDR3 sequences, 8.5% to 14% found once. This entry comes from a study of T-cell memory formation after mild COVID-19. J lost 4 bases, V lost 5 bases, and 8 bases had no gene match. The germline V gene has CDR1 SGHAT and CDR2 FQNNGV. The CDR3 covers 16 residues. Material for sequencing was PBMCs or a T cell subset sorted from them (not recorded which). This chain joins TRBV11-2 and TRBJ2-1; TRBD1 aligns across 10 bases. The origin of this receptor is a man younger than 35 who had mild COVID-19 (a few samples of this study predate the infection). Cell type and time point are not known. CDR3 bases: TGTGCCAGCAGCACCGGGACAGGGGCATTATACAATGAGCAGTTCTTC. Translation gives CASSTGTGALYNEQFF. The entire variable domain, with the rest obtained from reference TRBV11-2 and TRBJ2-1, is as follows: EAGVAQSPRYKIIEKRQSVAFWCNPISGHATLYWYQQILGQGPKLLIQFQNNGVVDDSQLPKDRFSAERLKGVDSTLKIQPAKLEDSAVYLCASSTGTGALYNEQFFGPGTRLTVL.